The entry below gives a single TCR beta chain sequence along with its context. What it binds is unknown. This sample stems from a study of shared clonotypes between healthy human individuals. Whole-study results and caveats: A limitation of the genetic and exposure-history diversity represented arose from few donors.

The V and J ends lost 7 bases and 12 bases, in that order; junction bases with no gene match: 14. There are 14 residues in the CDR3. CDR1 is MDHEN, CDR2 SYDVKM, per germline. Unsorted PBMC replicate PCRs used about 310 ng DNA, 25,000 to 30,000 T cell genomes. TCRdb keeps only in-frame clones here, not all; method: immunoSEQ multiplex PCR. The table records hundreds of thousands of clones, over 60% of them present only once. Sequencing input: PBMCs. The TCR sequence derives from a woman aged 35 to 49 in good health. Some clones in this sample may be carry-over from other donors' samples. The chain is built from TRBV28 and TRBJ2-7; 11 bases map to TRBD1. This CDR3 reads CASTSPGQGGLLYF. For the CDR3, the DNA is TGTGCCAGCACCTCCCCGGGACAGGGGGGTTTGCTGTACTTC.